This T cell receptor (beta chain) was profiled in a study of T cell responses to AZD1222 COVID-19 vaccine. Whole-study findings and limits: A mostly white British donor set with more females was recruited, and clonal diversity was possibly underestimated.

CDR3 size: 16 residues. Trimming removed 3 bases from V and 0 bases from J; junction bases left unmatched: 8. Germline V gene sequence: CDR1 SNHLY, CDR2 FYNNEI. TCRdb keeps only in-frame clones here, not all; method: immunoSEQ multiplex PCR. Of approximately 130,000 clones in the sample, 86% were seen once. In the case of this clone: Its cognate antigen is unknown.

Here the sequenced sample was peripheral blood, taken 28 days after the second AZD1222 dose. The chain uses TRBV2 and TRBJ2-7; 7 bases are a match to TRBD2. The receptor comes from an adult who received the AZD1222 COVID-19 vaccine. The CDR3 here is CASSERRGVNSYEQYF. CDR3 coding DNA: TGTGCCAGCAGTGAGCGACGGGGGGTTAACTCCTACGAGCAGTACTTC.